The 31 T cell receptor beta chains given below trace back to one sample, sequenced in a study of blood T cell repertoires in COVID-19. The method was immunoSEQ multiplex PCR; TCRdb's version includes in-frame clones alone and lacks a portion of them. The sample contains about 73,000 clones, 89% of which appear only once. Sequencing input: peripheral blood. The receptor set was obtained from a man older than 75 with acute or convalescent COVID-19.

The CDR3 spells CASSSPGSRFSEQFF. In nucleotides, the CDR3 is TGTGCCAGCAGTTCCCCTGGGAGTAGGTTCAGTGAGCAGTTCTTC. J is TRBJ2-1 and V is TRBV28, with D maybe TRBD2 (5 bases). The CDR3 is made up of 15 amino acids. V gave up 4 bases and J gave up 9 bases, with 19 bases separating them. Germline-derived CDR1 and CDR2 are MDHEN and SYDVKM.

CDR3: CASSPTTSGRKTQYF. CDR3 sequence (DNA): TGTGCCAGCAGCCCAACGACTAGCGGGAGGAAGACCCAGTACTTC. The chain carries TRBV3-1 (or the pseudogene TRBV3-2) and TRBJ2-5; 13 positions agree with TRBD2. The CDR3 is 15 amino acids. With 4 bases clipped from V and 6 bases from J, the junction kept 5 bases outside the gene matches. Germline assignment: CDR1 LGHDT and CDR2 YNNKEL (reference sequence).

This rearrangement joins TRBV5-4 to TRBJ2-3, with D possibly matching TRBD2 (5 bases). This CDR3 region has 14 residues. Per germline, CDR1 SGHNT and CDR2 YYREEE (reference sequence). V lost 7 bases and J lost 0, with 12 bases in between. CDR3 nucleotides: TGTGCCAGCTCCGAGACGGGGAGCACAGATACGCAGTATTTT. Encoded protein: CASSETGSTDTQYF.

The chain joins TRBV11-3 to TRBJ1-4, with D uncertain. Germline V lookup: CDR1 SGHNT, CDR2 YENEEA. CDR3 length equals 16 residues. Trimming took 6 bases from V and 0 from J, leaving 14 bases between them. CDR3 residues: CASRQEGAATNEKLFF. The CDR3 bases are TGTGCCAGCAGACAAGAGGGCGCTGCAACTAATGAAAAACTGTTTTTT.

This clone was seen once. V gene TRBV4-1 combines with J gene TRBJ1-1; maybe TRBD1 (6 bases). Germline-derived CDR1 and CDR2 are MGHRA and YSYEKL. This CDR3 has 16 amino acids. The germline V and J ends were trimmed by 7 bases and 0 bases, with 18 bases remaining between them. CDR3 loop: CASTPGAVTMNTEAFF. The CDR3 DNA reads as TGCGCCAGCACCCCAGGGGCGGTAACTATGAACACTGAAGCTTTCTTT.

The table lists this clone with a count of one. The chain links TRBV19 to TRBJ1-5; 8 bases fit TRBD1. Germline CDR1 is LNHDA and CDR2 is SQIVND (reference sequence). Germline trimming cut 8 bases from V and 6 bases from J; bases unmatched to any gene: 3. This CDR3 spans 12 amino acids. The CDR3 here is CASRQGSQPQHF. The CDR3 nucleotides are TGTGCCAGTCGACAGGGGAGTCAGCCCCAGCATTTT.

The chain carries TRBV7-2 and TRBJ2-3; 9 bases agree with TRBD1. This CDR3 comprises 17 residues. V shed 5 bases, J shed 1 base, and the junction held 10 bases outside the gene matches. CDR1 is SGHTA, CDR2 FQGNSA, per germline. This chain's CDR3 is CASSPGQGITGTDTQYF. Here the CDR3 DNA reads TGTGCCAGCAGCCCTGGACAGGGGATAACGGGCACAGATACGCAGTATTTT.

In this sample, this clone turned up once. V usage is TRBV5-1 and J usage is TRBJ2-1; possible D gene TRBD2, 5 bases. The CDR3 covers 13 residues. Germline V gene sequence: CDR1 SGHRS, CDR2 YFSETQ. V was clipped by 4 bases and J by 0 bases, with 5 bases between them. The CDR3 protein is CASSRDSYNEQFF. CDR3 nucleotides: TGCGCCAGCAGCCGGGACTCCTACAATGAGCAGTTCTTC.

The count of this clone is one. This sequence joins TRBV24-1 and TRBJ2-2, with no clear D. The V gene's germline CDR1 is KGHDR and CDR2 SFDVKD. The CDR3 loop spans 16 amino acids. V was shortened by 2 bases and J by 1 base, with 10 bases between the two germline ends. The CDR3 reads CATSDWPRGNTGELFF. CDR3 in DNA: TGTGCCACCAGTGATTGGCCTCGAGGGAACACCGGGGAGCTGTTTTTT.

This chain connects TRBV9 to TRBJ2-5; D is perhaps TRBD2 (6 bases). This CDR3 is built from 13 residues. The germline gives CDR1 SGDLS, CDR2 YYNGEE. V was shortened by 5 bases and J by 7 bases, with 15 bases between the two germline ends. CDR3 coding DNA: TGTGCCAGCAGTTATATGGGAGGAGGGACCCAGTACTTC. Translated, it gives CASSYMGGGTQYF.

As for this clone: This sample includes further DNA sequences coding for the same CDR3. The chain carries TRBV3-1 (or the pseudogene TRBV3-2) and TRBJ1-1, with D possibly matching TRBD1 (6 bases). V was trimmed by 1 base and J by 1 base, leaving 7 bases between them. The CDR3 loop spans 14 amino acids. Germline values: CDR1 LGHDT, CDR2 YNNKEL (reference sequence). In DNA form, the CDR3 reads TGTGCCAGCAGCCAAGTAGGGGGGAACACTGAAGCTTTCTTT. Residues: CASSQVGGNTEAFF.

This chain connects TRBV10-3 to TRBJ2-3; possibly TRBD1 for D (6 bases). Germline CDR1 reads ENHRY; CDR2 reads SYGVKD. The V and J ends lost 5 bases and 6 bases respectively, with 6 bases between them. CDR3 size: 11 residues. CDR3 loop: CAISTGDTQYF. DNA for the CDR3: TGTGCCATCAGTACAGGGGATACGCAGTATTTT.

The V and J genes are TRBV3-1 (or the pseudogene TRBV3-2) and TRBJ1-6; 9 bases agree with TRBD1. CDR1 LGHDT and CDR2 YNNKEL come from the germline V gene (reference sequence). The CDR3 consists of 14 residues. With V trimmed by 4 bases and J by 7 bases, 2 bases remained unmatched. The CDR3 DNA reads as TGTGCCAGCAGCCCCGGGACAGGGAATTCACCCCTCCACTTT. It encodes CASSPGTGNSPLHF.

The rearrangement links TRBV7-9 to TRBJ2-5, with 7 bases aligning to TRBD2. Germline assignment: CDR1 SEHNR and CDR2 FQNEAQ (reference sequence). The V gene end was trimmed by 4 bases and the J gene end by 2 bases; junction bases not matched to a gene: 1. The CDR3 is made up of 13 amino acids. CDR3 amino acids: CASSWGGQETQYF. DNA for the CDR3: TGTGCCAGCAGCTGGGGGGGGCAAGAGACCCAGTACTTC.

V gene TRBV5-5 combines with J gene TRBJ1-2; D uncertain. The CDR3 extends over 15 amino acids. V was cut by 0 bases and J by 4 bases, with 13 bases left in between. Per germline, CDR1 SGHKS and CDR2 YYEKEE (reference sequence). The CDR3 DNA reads TGTGCCAGCAGCTTGGGAGTGACGGGTTCCTATGGCTACACCTTC. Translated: CASSLGVTGSYGYTF.

The CDR3 here is CASKSGQTTNEKLFF. CDR3 nucleotide sequence: TGTGCCAGCAAATCGGGACAGACAACTAATGAAAAACTGTTTTTT. The V call is TRBV2, the J call TRBJ1-4, with TRBD1 matching over 7 bases. The CDR3 extends over 15 amino acids. Trimming cost V 7 bases and J 0 bases; bases outside gene matches: 5. CDR1 SNHLY and CDR2 FYNNEI come from the germline V gene.

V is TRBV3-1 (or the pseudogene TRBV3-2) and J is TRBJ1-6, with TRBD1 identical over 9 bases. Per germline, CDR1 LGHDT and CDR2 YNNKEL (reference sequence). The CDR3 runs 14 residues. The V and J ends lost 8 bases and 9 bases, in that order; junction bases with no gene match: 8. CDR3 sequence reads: CASSRETGGSPLHF. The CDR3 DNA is TGTGCCAGCTCTAGGGAGACAGGGGGTTCACCCCTCCACTTT.

DNA for the CDR3: TGTGCCAGCTCACCGGGACTAGAAAACATTCAGTACTTC. Residues: CASSPGLENIQYF. The genes are TRBV18 and TRBJ2-4; 8 positions match TRBD2. V was clipped by 3 bases and J by 5 bases; unmatched bases: 0. The CDR3 covers 13 residues. From germline, CDR1 is KGHSH and CDR2 LQKENI.

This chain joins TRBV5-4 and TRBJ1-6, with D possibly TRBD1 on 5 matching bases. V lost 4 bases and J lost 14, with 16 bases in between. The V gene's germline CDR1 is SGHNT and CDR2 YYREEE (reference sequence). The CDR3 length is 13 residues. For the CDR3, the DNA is TGTGCCAGCAGCCCGGGGGGAAGTAAATCCCTCCACTTT. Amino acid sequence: CASSPGGSKSLHF.

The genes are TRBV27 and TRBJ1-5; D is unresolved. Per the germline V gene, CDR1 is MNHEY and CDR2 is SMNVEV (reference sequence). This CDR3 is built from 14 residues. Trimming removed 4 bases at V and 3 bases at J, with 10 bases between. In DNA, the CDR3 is TGTGCCAGCAGTTACGGGCGGGTCAATCAGCCCCAGCATTTT. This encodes CASSYGRVNQPQHF.

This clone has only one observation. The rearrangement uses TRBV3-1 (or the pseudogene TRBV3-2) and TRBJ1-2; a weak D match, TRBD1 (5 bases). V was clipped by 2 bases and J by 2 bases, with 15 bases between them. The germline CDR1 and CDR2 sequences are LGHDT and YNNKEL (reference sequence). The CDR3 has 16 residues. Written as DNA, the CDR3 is TGTGCCAGCAGCCAATATCCCCCTGGGGGGAACTATGGCTACACCTTC. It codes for CASSQYPPGGNYGYTF.

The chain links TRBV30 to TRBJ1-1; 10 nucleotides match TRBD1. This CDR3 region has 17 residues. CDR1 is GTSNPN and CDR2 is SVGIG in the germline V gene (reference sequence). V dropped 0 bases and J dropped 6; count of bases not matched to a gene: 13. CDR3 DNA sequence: TGTGCCTGGAGTGTACTGGGACAGGGGAGAAAGGTACCTGAAGCTTTCTTT. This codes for CAWSVLGQGRKVPEAFF.

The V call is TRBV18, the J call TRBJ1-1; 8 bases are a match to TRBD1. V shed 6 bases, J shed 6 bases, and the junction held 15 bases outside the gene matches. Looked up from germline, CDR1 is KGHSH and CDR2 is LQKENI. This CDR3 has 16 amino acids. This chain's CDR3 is CASSVRTGNGEAEAFF. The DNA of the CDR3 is TGTGCCAGCTCCGTTAGGACAGGGAATGGTGAGGCTGAAGCTTTCTTT.

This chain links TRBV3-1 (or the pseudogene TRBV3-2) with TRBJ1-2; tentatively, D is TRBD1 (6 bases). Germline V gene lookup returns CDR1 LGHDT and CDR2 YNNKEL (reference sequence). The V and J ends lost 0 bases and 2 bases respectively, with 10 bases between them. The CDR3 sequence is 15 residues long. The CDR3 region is CASSQDRGSNYGYTF. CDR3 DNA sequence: TGTGCCAGCAGCCAAGATAGGGGGTCCAACTATGGCTACACCTTC.

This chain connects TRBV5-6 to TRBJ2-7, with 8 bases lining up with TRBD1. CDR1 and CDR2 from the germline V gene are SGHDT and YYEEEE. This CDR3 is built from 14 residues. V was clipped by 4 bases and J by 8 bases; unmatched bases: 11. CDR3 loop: CASSQTGAAGKQYF. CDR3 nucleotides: TGTGCCAGCAGCCAGACAGGGGCCGCTGGCAAGCAGTACTTC.

The CDR3 loop reads CASSLDHRGGTEAFF. The DNA for the CDR3 is TGTGCCAGCAGCTTAGATCATAGGGGCGGCACTGAAGCTTTCTTT. The J gene is TRBJ1-1, the V gene TRBV11-2, with D maybe TRBD1 (5 bases). The CDR3 has 15 amino acids. The V and J ends lost 0 bases and 4 bases respectively, with 12 bases between them. The V gene's germline CDR1 is SGHAT and CDR2 FQNNGV.

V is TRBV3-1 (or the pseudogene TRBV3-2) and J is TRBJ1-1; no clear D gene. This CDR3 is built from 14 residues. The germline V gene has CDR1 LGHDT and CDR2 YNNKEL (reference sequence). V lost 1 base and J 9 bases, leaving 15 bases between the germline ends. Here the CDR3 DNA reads TGTGCCAGCAGCCAAGCCCCCGAACAAACTAAAGCTTTCTTT. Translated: CASSQAPEQTKAFF.

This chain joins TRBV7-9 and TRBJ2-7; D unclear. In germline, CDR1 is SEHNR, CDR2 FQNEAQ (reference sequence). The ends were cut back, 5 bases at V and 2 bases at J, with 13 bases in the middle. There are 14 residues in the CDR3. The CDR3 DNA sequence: TGTGCCAGCAGCCCTGCCTTGAGGCCCTACGAGCAGTACTTC. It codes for CASSPALRPYEQYF.

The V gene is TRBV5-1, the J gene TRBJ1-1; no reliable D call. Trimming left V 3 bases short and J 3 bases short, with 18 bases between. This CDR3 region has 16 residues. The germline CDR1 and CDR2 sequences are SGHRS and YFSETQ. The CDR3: CASSSLGPRMDTEAFF. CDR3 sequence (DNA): TGCGCCAGCAGCTCCTTGGGCCCCAGAATGGACACTGAAGCTTTCTTT.

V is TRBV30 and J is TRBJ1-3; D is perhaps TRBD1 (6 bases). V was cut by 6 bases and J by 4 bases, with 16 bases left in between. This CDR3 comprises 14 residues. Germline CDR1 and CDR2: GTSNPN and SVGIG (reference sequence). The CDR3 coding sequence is TGTGCCTGCCAAGGGGGATTTGCGGGAAACACCATATATTTT. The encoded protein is CACQGGFAGNTIYF.

CDR3 DNA sequence: TGTGCCACCGAGCCTAACGCGGGAGGGATGGCAGATACGCAGTATTTT. Translating it yields CATEPNAGGMADTQYF. V gene TRBV7-2 combines with J gene TRBJ2-3; 9 bases are shared with TRBD2. Germline-derived CDR1 and CDR2 are SGHTA and FQGNSA. This CDR3 region has 16 residues. With 10 bases clipped from V and 4 bases from J, the junction kept 15 bases outside the gene matches.